These T cell receptor beta chains were read from a single sample in a study of post-analysis software for immune sequencing data. One entry per CDR3 protein results from TCRdb running MiXCR on the PCR reads. Seen here are approximately 350,000 distinct CDR3 sequences, approximately 33% observed once, and the top ten hold 13%. The specimen sequenced was blood. These receptors all stem from a girl between 10 and 17 years old with multiple sclerosis. CDR3s include the opening cysteine and the closing phenylalanine or tryptophan. D genes are given only for firm matches. Where a row states a size, it is once, few, many or the class of an expanded clone; other rows omit it.

J gene	D gene	V gene	clone size	CDR3 protein	CDR3 DNA
TRBJ2-5	TRBD1	TRBV18	few	CASSPADRQETQYF	TGTGCCAGCTCACCAGCGGACAGGCAAGAGACCCAGTACTTC
TRBJ1-5	TRBD1	TRBV12-3/TRBV12-4	NA	CASRRDRPNQPQHF	TGTGCCAGCAGGCGGGACAGACCCAATCAGCCCCAGCATTTT
TRBJ1-5	NA	TRBV6-2/TRBV6-3	NA	CASSYSRSPQHF	TGTGCCAGCAGTTACAGCCGCTCGCCCCAGCATTTT
TRBJ2-5	NA	TRBV5-1	NA	CASGLDRMETQYF	TGCGCCAGCGGACTCGACAGGATGGAGACCCAGTACTTC
TRBJ2-7	TRBD1	TRBV27	few	CASSWAGGDEQYF	TGTGCCAGCAGTTGGGCAGGGGGCGACGAGCAGTACTTC
TRBJ1-6	NA	TRBV12-3/TRBV12-4	NA	CASSFGGAIGNSPLHF	TGTGCCAGCAGTTTTGGGGGGGCAATAGGAAATTCACCCCTCCACTTT
TRBJ2-1	NA	TRBV27	NA	CTSQVLSYNEQFF	TGTACCAGCCAGGTACTCTCCTACAATGAGCAGTTCTTC
TRBJ1-2	NA	TRBV6-2/TRBV6-3	many	CASRDSNYGYTF	TGTGCCAGCAGAGACAGTAACTATGGCTACACCTTC
TRBJ2-4	NA	TRBV3-1	NA	CASSPRDGTKNIQYF	TGTGCCAGCAGCCCCCGGGACGGCACCAAAAACATTCAGTACTTC
TRBJ2-7	TRBD2	TRBV12-3/TRBV12-4	few	CASSPLAGNEQYF	TGTGCCAGCAGTCCGCTAGCGGGGAACGAGCAGTACTTC
TRBJ2-3	TRBD2	TRBV12-3/TRBV12-4	NA	CASRSGGSTDAQYF	TGTGCCAGCAGGTCGGGGGGGAGCACAGATGCGCAGTATTTT
TRBJ2-5	NA	TRBV19	NA	CASSEGPRQTQYF	TGTGCCAGTAGCGAAGGGCCCAGACAGACCCAGTACTTC
TRBJ2-2	NA	TRBV12-3/TRBV12-4	few	CASRSKANTGELFF	TGTGCCAGCAGGTCCAAAGCGAACACCGGGGAGCTGTTTTTT
TRBJ2-4	NA	TRBV7-2	few	CASSPTGYIQYF	TGTGCCAGCAGCCCAACAGGGTACATTCAGTACTTC
TRBJ2-1	NA	TRBV5-1	NA	CASTSSVNEQFF	TGCGCCAGCACATCAAGTGTCAATGAGCAGTTCTTC
TRBJ2-2	NA	TRBV6-1	few	CASSWSPANGELFF	TGTGCCAGCAGCTGGTCCCCGGCCAACGGGGAGCTGTTTTTT
TRBJ2-7	TRBD2	TRBV10-2	many	CASSSTRAGESYEQYF	TGCGCCAGCAGTTCGACCCGAGCGGGGGAGTCCTACGAGCAGTACTTC
TRBJ2-7	NA	TRBV12-3/TRBV12-4	many	CASSSTGSSYEQYF	TGTGCCAGCAGTAGTACAGGTAGCTCCTACGAGCAGTACTTC
TRBJ1-2	NA	TRBV11-2	NA	CASSSGLRSYYGYTF	TGTGCCAGCAGCTCTGGACTTCGGAGTTATTATGGCTACACCTTC
TRBJ2-3	NA	TRBV5-1	NA	CASSEERSSTDTQYF	TGCGCCAGCAGCGAAGAGCGGTCTAGCACAGATACGCAGTATTTT
TRBJ2-1	TRBD1	TRBV7-2	NA	CASSQTGGILARTNEQFF	TGTGCCAGCAGTCAGACAGGGGGAATTCTGGCTAGGACCAATGAGCAGTTCTTC
TRBJ2-5	TRBD2	TRBV3-1	NA	CASSPQGLAGPGEQYF	TGTGCCAGCAGCCCCCAGGGACTAGCGGGGCCGGGGGAGCAGTACTTC
TRBJ2-5	TRBD2	TRBV7-9	few	CASSLGGGATQETQYF	TGTGCCAGCAGCTTGGGGGGGGGTGCCACACAAGAGACCCAGTACTTC
TRBJ2-4	NA	TRBV12-3/TRBV12-4	few	CASSPGEFHLAKNIQYF	TGTGCCAGCAGTCCGGGGGAGTTTCACCTAGCCAAAAACATTCAGTACTTC
TRBJ1-6	NA	TRBV28	NA	CASSLVGPGTSPLHF	TGTGCCAGCAGTTTAGTGGGGCCGGGAACTTCACCCCTCCACTTT
TRBJ2-3	NA	TRBV11-2	once	CASSLGPEGADTQYF	TGTGCCAGCAGCTTAGGGCCGGAGGGCGCAGATACGCAGTATTTT
TRBJ1-5	NA	TRBV4-3	NA	CASSQDRAFNQPQHF	TGCGCCAGCAGCCAAGATAGGGCGTTCAATCAGCCCCAGCATTTT
TRBJ2-5	NA	TRBV20-1	NA	CSASGDAQETQYF	TGCAGTGCTAGTGGGGATGCCCAAGAGACCCAGTACTTC
TRBJ2-7	TRBD1	TRBV28	NA	CASSPGQGASDEQYF	TGTGCCAGCAGTCCGGGACAGGGGGCTAGCGACGAGCAGTACTTC